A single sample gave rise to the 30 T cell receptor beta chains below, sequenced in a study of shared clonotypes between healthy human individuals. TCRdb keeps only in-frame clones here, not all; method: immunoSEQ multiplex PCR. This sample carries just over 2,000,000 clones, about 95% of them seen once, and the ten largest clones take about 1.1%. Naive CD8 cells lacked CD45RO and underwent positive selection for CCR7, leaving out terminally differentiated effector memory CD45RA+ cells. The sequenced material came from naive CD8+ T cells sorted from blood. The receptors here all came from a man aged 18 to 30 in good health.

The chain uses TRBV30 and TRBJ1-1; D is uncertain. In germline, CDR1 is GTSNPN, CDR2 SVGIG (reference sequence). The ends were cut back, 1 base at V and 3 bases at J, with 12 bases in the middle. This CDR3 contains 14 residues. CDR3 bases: TGTGCCTGGAGTGGGGTTGGGGTCGACACTGAAGCTTTCTTT. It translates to CAWSGVGVDTEAFF.

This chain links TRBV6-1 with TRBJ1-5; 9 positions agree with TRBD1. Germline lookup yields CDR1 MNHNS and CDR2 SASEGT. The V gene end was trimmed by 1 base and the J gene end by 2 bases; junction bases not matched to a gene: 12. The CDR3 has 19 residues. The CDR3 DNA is TGTGCCAGCAGTGAAGAAGCGGGACAGGGAATATTTGGCAATCAGCCCCAGCATTTT. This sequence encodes CASSEEAGQGIFGNQPQHF.

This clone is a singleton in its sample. CDR3 nucleotide sequence: TGTGCCAGCAGCTTAGCGTGGACGCCAAGCACAGATACGCAGTATTTT. This sequence encodes CASSLAWTPSTDTQYF. The chain links TRBV7-6 to TRBJ2-3, with D hard to call. Trimming took off 0 bases at V and 0 bases at J, with 10 bases between the two ends. There are 16 residues in the CDR3. Per the germline V gene, CDR1 is SGHVS and CDR2 is FNYEAQ.

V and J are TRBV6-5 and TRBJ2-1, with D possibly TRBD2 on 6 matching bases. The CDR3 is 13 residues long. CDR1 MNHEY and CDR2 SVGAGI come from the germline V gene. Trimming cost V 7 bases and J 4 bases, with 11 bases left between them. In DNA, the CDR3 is TGTGCCAGCACCAAGGGAGGATACAATGAGCAGTTCTTC. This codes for CASTKGGYNEQFF.

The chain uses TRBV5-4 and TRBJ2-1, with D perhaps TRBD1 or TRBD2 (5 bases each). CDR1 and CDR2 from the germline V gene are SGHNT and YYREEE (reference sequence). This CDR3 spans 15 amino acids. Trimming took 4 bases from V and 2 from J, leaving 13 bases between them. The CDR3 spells CASSPPLGAYNEQFF. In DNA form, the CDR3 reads TGTGCCAGCAGCCCCCCATTGGGGGCCTACAATGAGCAGTTCTTC.

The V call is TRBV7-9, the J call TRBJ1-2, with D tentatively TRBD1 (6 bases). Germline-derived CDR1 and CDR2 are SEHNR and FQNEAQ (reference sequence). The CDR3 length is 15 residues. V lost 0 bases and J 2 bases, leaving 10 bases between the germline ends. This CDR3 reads CASSLAGQRNYGYTF. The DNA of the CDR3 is TGTGCCAGCAGCTTAGCAGGACAGAGGAACTATGGCTACACCTTC. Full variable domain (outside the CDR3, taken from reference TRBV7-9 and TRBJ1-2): DTGVSQNPRHKITKRGQNVTFRCDPISEHNRLYWYRQTLGQGPEFLTYFQNEAQLEKSRLLSDRFSAERPKGSFSTLEIQRTEQGDSAMYLCASSLAGQRNYGYTFGSGTRLTVV.

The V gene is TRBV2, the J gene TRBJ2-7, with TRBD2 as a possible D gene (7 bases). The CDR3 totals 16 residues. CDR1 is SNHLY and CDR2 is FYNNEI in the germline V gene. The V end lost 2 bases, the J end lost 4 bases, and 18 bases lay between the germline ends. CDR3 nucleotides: TGTGCCAGCAGTGAAACCGGGGCGGGGGCTTTGTACGAGCAGTACTTC. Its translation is CASSETGAGALYEQYF. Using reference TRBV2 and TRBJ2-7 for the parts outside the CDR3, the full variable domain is EPEVTQTPSHQVTQMGQEVILRCVPISNHLYFYWYRQILGQKVEFLVSFYNNEISEKSEIFDDQFSVERPDGSNFTLKIRSTKLEDSAMYFCASSETGAGALYEQYFGPGTRLTVT.

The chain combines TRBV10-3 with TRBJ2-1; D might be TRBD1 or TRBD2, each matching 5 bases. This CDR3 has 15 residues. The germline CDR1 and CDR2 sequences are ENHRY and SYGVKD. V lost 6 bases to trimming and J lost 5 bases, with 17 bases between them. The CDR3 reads CAIRPGWGNDNEQFF. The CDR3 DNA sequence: TGTGCCATCAGGCCCGGTTGGGGGAACGACAATGAGCAGTTCTTC.

CDR3 sequence (DNA): TGTGCCAGCAGTGAAGGCAGGGGGCATGAGACCCAGTACTTC. Its translation: CASSEGRGHETQYF. This rearrangement joins TRBV6-1 to TRBJ2-5; TRBD1 matches 8 bases. CDR3 length: 14 residues. Trimming cost V 1 base and J 5 bases; bases outside gene matches: 3. The germline V gene has CDR1 MNHNS and CDR2 SASEGT.

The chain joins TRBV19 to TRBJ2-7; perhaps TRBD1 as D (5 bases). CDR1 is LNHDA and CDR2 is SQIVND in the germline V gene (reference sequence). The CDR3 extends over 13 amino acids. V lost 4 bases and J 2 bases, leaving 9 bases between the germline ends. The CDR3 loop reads CASSTGMAYEQYF. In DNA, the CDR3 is TGTGCCAGTAGTACAGGGATGGCCTACGAGCAGTACTTC.

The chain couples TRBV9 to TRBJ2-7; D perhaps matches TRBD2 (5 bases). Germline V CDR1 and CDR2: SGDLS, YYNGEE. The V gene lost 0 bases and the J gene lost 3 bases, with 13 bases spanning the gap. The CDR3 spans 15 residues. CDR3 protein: CASSVGSDTRYEQYF. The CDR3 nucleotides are TGTGCCAGCAGCGTAGGTAGCGACACCCGCTACGAGCAGTACTTC.

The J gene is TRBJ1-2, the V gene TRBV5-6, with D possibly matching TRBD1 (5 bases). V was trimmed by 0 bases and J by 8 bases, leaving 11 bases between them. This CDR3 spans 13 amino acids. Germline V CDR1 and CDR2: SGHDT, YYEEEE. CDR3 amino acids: CASSLAGSDGYTF. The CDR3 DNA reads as TGTGCCAGCAGCTTGGCAGGGTCGGACGGCTACACCTTC.

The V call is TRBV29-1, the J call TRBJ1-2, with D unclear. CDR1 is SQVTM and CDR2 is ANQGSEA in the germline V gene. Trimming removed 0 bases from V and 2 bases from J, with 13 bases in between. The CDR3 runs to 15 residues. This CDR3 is CSVEDRERLNYGYTF. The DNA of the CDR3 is TGCAGCGTTGAAGATCGGGAGAGACTCAACTATGGCTACACCTTC.

Here the CDR3 reads CASSRPTNLAGAQSYEQYF. For the CDR3, the DNA is TGTGCCAGCAGCCGACCGACAAATCTAGCGGGAGCGCAATCCTACGAGCAGTACTTC. The chain links TRBV7-2 to TRBJ2-7; 10 bases align to TRBD2. Unmatched junction bases numbered 17, after V lost 5 bases and J lost 1 base. The germline gives CDR1 SGHTA, CDR2 FQGNSA. The CDR3 runs to 19 residues.

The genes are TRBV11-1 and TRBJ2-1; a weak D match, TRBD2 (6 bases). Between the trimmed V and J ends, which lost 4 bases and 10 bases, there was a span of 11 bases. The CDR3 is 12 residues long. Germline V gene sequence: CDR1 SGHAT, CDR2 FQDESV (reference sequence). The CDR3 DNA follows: TGTGCCAGCAGCTCGGGGGTAGGGGAGCAGTTCTTC. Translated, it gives CASSSGVGEQFF.

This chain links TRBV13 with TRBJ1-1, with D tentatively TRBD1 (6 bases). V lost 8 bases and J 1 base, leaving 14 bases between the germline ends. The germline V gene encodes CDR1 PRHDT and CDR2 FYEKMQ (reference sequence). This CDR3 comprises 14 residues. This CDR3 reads CASLIGGGNTEAFF. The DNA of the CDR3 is TGTGCCAGCTTAATCGGAGGGGGGAACACTGAAGCTTTCTTT.

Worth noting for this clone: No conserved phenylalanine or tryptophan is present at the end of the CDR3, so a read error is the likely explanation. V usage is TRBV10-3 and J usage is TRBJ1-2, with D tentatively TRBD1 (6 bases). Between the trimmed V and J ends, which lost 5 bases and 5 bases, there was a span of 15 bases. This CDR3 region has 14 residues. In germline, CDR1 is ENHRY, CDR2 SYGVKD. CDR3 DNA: TGTGCCATCAGTCTTCAGGGGACGGCATATGGCTACACCCTC. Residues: CAISLQGTAYGYTL.

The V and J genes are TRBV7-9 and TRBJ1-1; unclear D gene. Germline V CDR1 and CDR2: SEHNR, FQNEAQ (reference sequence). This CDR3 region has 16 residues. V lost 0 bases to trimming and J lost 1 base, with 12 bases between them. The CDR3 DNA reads TGTGCCAGCAGCTTAGCGGTGGCACCGGAGAACACTGAAGCTTTCTTT. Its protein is CASSLAVAPENTEAFF.

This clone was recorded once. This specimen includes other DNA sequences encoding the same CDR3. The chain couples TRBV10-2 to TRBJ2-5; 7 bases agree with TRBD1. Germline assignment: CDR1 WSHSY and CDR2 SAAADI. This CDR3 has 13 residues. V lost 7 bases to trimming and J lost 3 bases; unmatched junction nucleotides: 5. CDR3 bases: TGCGCCAGCACCAGGGACAGTGAAGAGACCCAGTACTTC. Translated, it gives CASTRDSEETQYF.

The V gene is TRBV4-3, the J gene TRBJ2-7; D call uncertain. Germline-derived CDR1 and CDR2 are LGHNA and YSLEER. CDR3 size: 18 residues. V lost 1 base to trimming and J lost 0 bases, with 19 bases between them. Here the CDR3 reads CASSQAPAGALSSYEQYF. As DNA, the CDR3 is TGCGCCAGCAGCCAAGCCCCTGCTGGCGCCTTGAGCTCCTACGAGCAGTACTTC.

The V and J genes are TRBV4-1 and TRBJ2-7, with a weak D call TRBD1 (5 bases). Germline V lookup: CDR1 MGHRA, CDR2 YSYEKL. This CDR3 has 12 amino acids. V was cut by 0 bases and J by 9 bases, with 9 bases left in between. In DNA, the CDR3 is TGCGCCAGCAGCCAAGAGGGGCTGATGCAGTACTTC. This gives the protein CASSQEGLMQYF.

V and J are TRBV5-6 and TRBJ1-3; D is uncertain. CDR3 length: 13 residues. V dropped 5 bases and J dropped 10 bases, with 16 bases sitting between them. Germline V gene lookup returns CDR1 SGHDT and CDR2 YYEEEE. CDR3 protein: CASSIEGVLTIYF. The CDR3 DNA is TGTGCCAGCAGTATTGAAGGAGTTTTGACCATATATTTT.

The CDR3 region has the DNA TGTGCCAGCGCCCTTGAGGACGGGGAGCTGTTTTTT. Protein sequence: CASALEDGELFF. The rearrangement uses TRBV5-6 and TRBJ2-2; no reliable D call. This CDR3 is built from 12 residues. V dropped 7 bases and J dropped 7 bases, with 11 bases sitting between them. The germline V gene encodes CDR1 SGHDT and CDR2 YYEEEE.

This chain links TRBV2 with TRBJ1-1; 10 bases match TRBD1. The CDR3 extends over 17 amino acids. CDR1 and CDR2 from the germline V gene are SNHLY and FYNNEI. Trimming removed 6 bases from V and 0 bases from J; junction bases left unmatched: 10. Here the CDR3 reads CASRAVTGGLMNTEAFF. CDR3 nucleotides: TGTGCCAGCAGGGCGGTGACAGGGGGCCTCATGAACACTGAAGCTTTCTTT.

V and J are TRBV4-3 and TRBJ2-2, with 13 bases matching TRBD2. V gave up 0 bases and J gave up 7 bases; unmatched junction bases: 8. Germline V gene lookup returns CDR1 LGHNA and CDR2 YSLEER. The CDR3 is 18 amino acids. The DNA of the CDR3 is TGCGCCAGCAGCCAAGAACTAGCGGGAGGGCCTTGGGGCGGGGAGCTGTTTTTT. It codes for CASSQELAGGPWGGELFF.

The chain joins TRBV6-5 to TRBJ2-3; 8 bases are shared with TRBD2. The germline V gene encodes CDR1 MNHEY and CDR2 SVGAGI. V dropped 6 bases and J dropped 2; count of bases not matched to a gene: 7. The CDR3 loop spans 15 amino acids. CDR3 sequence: CASSLSGALTDTQYF. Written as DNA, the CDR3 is TGTGCCAGCAGCCTTAGCGGGGCCCTCACAGATACGCAGTATTTT.

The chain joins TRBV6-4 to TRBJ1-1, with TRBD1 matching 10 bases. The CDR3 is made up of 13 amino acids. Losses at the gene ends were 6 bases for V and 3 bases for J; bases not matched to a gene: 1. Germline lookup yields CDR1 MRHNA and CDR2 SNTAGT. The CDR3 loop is CASRGQGYTEAFF. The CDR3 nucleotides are TGTGCCAGCAGGGGACAGGGGTACACTGAAGCTTTCTTT.

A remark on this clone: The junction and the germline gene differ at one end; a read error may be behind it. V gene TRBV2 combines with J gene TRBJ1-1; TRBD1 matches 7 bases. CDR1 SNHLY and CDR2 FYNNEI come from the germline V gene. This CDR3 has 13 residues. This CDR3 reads CASSEAGTDPLGF. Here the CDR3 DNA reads TGTGCCAGCAGTGAAGCCGGGACAGATCCCCTTGGCTTC. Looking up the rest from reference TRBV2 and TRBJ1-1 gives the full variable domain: EPEVTQTPSHQVTQMGQEVILRCVPISNHLYFYWYRQILGQKVEFLVSFYNNEISEKSEIFDDQFSVERPDGSNFTLKIRSTKLEDSAMYFCASSEAGTDPLGFGQGTRLTVV.

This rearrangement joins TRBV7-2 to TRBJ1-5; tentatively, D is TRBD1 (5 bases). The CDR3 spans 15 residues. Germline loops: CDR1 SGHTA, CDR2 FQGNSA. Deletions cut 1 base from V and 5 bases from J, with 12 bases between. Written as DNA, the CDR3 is TGTGCCAGCAGCTTAGGGACCTCGGGGCATCAGCCCCAGCATTTT. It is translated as CASSLGTSGHQPQHF.

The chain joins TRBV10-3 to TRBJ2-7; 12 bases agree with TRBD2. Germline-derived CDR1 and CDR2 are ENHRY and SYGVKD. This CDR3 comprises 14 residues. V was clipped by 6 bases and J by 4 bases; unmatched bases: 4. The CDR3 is CAIRASGGAYEQYF. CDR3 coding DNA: TGTGCCATCAGAGCTAGCGGGGGGGCGTACGAGCAGTACTTC.